What follows are 30 T cell receptor beta chains derived from one specimen sequenced in a study of blood T cell repertoires in COVID-19. Sequenced by immunoSEQ multiplex PCR; TCRdb stores in-frame clones only, minus some. The sample lists 160,000 or so clones, 89% occurring once. What was sequenced was peripheral blood. The receptors shown here come from a man aged 55 to 70 with acute or convalescent COVID-19.

V gene TRBV29-1 combines with J gene TRBJ1-5, with a weak D call TRBD1 (5 bases). The ends were cut back, 2 bases at V and 6 bases at J, with 11 bases in the middle. The CDR3 extends over 13 amino acids. In germline, CDR1 is SQVTM, CDR2 ANQGSEA. The CDR3 loop reads CSVESREGQPQHF. For the CDR3, the DNA is TGCAGCGTTGAATCCAGGGAAGGTCAGCCCCAGCATTTT. The whole variable domain, filled in from reference TRBV29-1 and TRBJ1-5, reads SAVISQKPSRDICQRGTSLTIQCQVDSQVTMMFWYRQQPGQSLTLIATANQGSEATYESGFVIDKFPISRPNLTFSTLTVSNMSPEDSSIYLCSVESREGQPQHFGDGTRLSIL.

This sequence joins TRBV2 and TRBJ1-6, with D possibly matching TRBD1 (5 bases). This CDR3 has 14 residues. Germline CDR1 and CDR2: SNHLY and FYNNEI. V was pared by 7 bases and J by 5 bases, with 12 bases between. For the CDR3, the DNA is TGTGCCAGCACGATCGGCAGGGATAATTCACCCCTCCACTTT. This sequence encodes CASTIGRDNSPLHF.

This clone was detected only once. This chain connects TRBV30 to TRBJ1-3, with D unclear. Germline lookup yields CDR1 GTSNPN and CDR2 SVGIG (reference sequence). The CDR3 extends over 14 amino acids. The ends were cut back, 3 bases at V and 4 bases at J, with 13 bases in the middle. The CDR3 DNA is TGTGCCTGGAGCAGAGGCGGGTACGGAAACACCATATATTTT. It encodes CAWSRGGYGNTIYF.

This clone has only one observation. The CDR3 loop reads CASSRGGGEQYF. The CDR3 DNA reads as TGTGCCAGCTCAAGGGGGGGTGGCGAGCAGTACTTC. This chain uses TRBV18 with TRBJ2-7, with D possibly matching TRBD2 (7 bases). Trimming cost V 5 bases and J 6 bases, with 11 bases left between them. The CDR3 has 12 amino acids. Germline CDR1 is KGHSH and CDR2 is LQKENI.

The rearrangement uses TRBV6-4 and TRBJ1-2, with TRBD1 matching over 9 bases. V lost 6 bases and J lost 4; bases outside the gene matches: 3. This CDR3 has 13 residues. Germline CDR1 MRHNA, CDR2 SNTAGT. For the CDR3, the DNA is TGTGCCAGCAGGATGGACAGGGGCTATGGCTACACCTTC. The encoded protein is CASRMDRGYGYTF.

The chain links TRBV30 to TRBJ2-7, with D maybe TRBD1 (7 bases). The germline CDR1 and CDR2 sequences are GTSNPN and SVGIG (reference sequence). V was cut by 0 bases and J by 4 bases, with 16 bases left in between. This CDR3 spans 15 amino acids. CDR3 in amino acids: CAWSVGGQGGYEQYF. In DNA, the CDR3 is TGTGCCTGGAGTGTTGGGGGGCAGGGGGGTTACGAGCAGTACTTC.

The count of this clone is one. The V call is TRBV19, the J call TRBJ2-1; 8 bases agree with TRBD1. Germline trimming cut 3 bases from V and 5 bases from J; bases unmatched to any gene: 15. From germline, CDR1 is LNHDA and CDR2 SQIVND (reference sequence). The CDR3 loop spans 18 amino acids. Here the CDR3 reads CASSIIKDRVGKNNEQFF. DNA of the CDR3: TGTGCCAGTAGTATTATAAAGGACAGGGTGGGGAAGAACAATGAGCAGTTCTTC.

The chain employs TRBV21-1 and TRBJ1-2; the D call of TRBD1 is as the table states it, not checked on the DNA. TRBV21-1 is designated a pseudogene. The CDR3 spans 15 residues. The CDR3 nucleotides read TGTGCCAGCAGCAAAGAGAAAGGGGCAAGGTATGGCTACACCTTC. It specifies CASSKEKGARYGYTF.

This chain links TRBV7-6 with TRBJ1-6; 7 nucleotides line up with TRBD1. After removal of 5 bases from V and 7 bases from J, the junction contained 5 bases not matched to a gene. The CDR3 has 14 amino acids. Germline lookup yields CDR1 SGHVS and CDR2 FNYEAQ. The CDR3 DNA follows: TGTGCCAGCAGCCGGGGACAGCCAAATTCACCCCTCCACTTT. Translated: CASSRGQPNSPLHF.

This rearrangement joins TRBV15 to TRBJ1-5; 7 bases match TRBD1. The CDR3 totals 15 residues. Germline V lookup: CDR1 LNHNV, CDR2 YYDKDF (reference sequence). V trimming: 0 bases; J trimming: 6 bases; junction bases outside the gene matches: 5. The CDR3 is CATSREGGAGQPQHF. The CDR3 coding sequence is TGTGCCACCAGCAGAGAAGGGGGCGCAGGTCAGCCCCAGCATTTT.

J is TRBJ1-2 and V is TRBV6-2 or TRBV6-3, with 7 bases aligning to TRBD1. This CDR3 has 14 amino acids. CDR1 and CDR2 (germline): MNHEY, SVGEGT. The V gene end was trimmed by 4 bases and the J gene end by 6 bases; junction bases not matched to a gene: 8. CDR3 protein: CASSSRGHGDGYTF. The CDR3 DNA sequence: TGTGCCAGCAGTTCTAGGGGGCACGGGGATGGCTACACCTTC.

The CDR3 sequence is CASSQGRQPYGYTF. CDR3 sequence (DNA): TGTGCCAGCAGCCAAGGGCGGCAGCCCTATGGCTACACCTTC. V usage is TRBV3-1 (or the pseudogene TRBV3-2) and J usage is TRBJ1-2; D is unresolved. The CDR3 consists of 14 residues. Germline-derived CDR1 and CDR2 are LGHDT and YNNKEL (reference sequence). Trimming stripped 1 base from V and 4 bases from J, with 10 bases between.

The CDR3 spells CASSELAGGTRTDTQYF. The CDR3 DNA is TGTGCCAGCAGTGAACTAGCGGGGGGGACGCGCACAGATACGCAGTATTTT. The chain is built from TRBV6-1 and TRBJ2-3, with 12 bases identical to TRBD2. Trimming at V came to 2 bases and at J to 1 base, leaving 4 bases not matched to a gene. The CDR3 runs 17 residues. The germline CDR1 and CDR2 sequences are MNHNS and SASEGT.

There are a few counts of this clone. The genes are TRBV12-5 and TRBJ1-6; D call uncertain. V was clipped by 4 bases and J by 4 bases, with 11 bases between them. CDR3 length equals 15 residues. CDR1 and CDR2 from the germline V gene are LGHNT and FRNRAP. CDR3 bases: TGTGCTAGTGGTTCTTCAGGAAATTATAATTCACCCCTCCACTTT. Its translation is CASGSSGNYNSPLHF.

The chain links TRBV3-1 (or the pseudogene TRBV3-2) to TRBJ1-2, with D unclear. Germline V gene data show CDR1 as LGHDT and CDR2 as YNNKEL (reference sequence). The CDR3 sequence is 15 residues long. Trimming stripped 5 bases from V and 5 bases from J, with 18 bases between. CDR3 region: CASSLQPGVPYGYTF. The DNA for the CDR3 is TGTGCCAGCAGCTTACAACCGGGAGTGCCATATGGCTACACCTTC.

The chain joins TRBV30 to TRBJ2-7; the D is unclear. The V gene's germline CDR1 is GTSNPN and CDR2 SVGIG (reference sequence). This CDR3 has 11 residues. The V end was cut by 8 bases, the J end by 7 bases, with 15 bases between. The CDR3 DNA reads TGTGCCGGCGAAGTCCGGCGGGAGCAGTACTTC. Its translation: CAGEVRREQYF. Filled out from reference TRBV30 and TRBJ2-7, the complete variable domain reads SQTIHQWPATLVQPVGSPLSLECTVEGTSNPNLYWYRQAAGRGLQLLFYSVGIGQISSEVPQNLSASRPQDRQFILSSKKLLLSDSGFYLCAGEVRREQYFGPGTRLTVT.

The chain is built from TRBV3-1 (or the pseudogene TRBV3-2) and TRBJ1-2, with a possible D match to TRBD1 (6 bases). Deletions cut 4 bases from V and 7 bases from J, with 13 bases between. This CDR3 has 13 amino acids. Germline CDR1 and CDR2: LGHDT and YNNKEL (reference sequence). The CDR3 spells CASSLGTKSGYTF. As DNA, the CDR3 is TGTGCCAGCAGCCTCGGGACAAAAAGTGGCTACACCTTC.

The chain employs TRBV19 and TRBJ2-3; 9 nucleotides agree with TRBD1. Germline V lookup: CDR1 LNHDA, CDR2 SQIVND (reference sequence). CDR3 size: 15 residues. Trimming removed 5 bases from V and 2 bases from J; junction bases left unmatched: 5. CDR3 loop: CASSSGQGNTDTQYF. CDR3 in DNA: TGTGCCAGTAGTTCCGGACAGGGGAACACAGATACGCAGTATTTT.

The V and J genes are TRBV3-1 (or the pseudogene TRBV3-2) and TRBJ1-5; D unresolved. The V end was cut by 2 bases, the J end by 2 bases, with 10 bases between. CDR3 length equals 15 residues. From germline, CDR1 is LGHDT and CDR2 YNNKEL (reference sequence). This CDR3 reads CASSQKGVGNQPQHF. As DNA, the CDR3 is TGTGCCAGCAGCCAAAAGGGAGTGGGCAATCAGCCCCAGCATTTT.

The V gene is TRBV6-5, the J gene TRBJ2-7, with D tentatively TRBD2 (5 bases). The germline V gene encodes CDR1 MNHEY and CDR2 SVGAGI. Trimming took 4 bases from V and 7 from J, leaving 14 bases between them. The CDR3 runs to 13 residues. The CDR3 region is CASSSATGWEQYF. The CDR3 DNA sequence: TGTGCCAGCAGTTCCGCAACGGGATGGGAGCAGTACTTC.

The rearrangement links TRBV3-1 (or the pseudogene TRBV3-2) to TRBJ2-1; TRBD2 agrees at 13 bases. Germline CDR1 LGHDT, CDR2 YNNKEL (reference sequence). V was clipped by 8 bases and J by 4 bases; unmatched bases: 8. This CDR3 spans 16 amino acids. CDR3: CASSRRTSGGYNEQFF. CDR3 nucleotide sequence: TGTGCCAGCTCCCGCCGGACTAGCGGGGGTTACAATGAGCAGTTCTTC.

The rearrangement links TRBV7-8 to TRBJ1-2; 8 bases are a match to TRBD1. Trimming removed 4 bases from V and 7 bases from J; junction bases left unmatched: 8. This CDR3 has 14 amino acids. Germline assignment: CDR1 SGHVS and CDR2 FQNEAQ. CDR3 coding DNA: TGTGCCAGCAGCTCCCGGACAGGGTTTGGTGGCTACACCTTC. Its protein product is CASSSRTGFGGYTF.

The V and J genes are TRBV5-1 and TRBJ1-1; 8 nucleotides line up with TRBD1. The germline gives CDR1 SGHRS, CDR2 YFSETQ. CDR3 length: 14 amino acids. After removal of 4 bases from V and 4 bases from J, the junction contained 6 bases not matched to a gene. The DNA for the CDR3 is TGCGCCAGCAGCGCAAATACAGGGGGCACTGAAGCTTTCTTT. Amino acids: CASSANTGGTEAFF.

The chain uses TRBV4-1 and TRBJ2-7, with 10 nucleotides matching TRBD2. The CDR3 loop spans 17 amino acids. The germline V gene encodes CDR1 MGHRA and CDR2 YSYEKL. V lost 0 bases and J lost 0; bases outside the gene matches: 5. Written as DNA, the CDR3 is TGCGCCAGCAGCCAAGAGGGACTAGCGTTCAACTCCTACGAGCAGTACTTC. Its translation: CASSQEGLAFNSYEQYF.

In this sample, this clone turned up once. CDR3 in amino acids: CASSLAGSSNEKLFF. CDR3 nucleotides: TGCGCCAGCAGCTTGGCCGGGAGCAGTAATGAAAAACTGTTTTTT. The chain joins TRBV5-1 to TRBJ1-4; D is ambiguous. Deletions cut 0 bases from V and 4 bases from J, with 10 bases between. Germline V gene lookup returns CDR1 SGHRS and CDR2 YFSETQ. The CDR3 length is 15 residues.

This clone has at least ten counts. The gene calls are TRBV4-1 and TRBJ2-7; the D is unclear. V lost 3 bases, J lost 6 bases, and 12 bases lay in between. The CDR3 runs to 13 residues. In germline, CDR1 is MGHRA, CDR2 YSYEKL. The CDR3 nucleotides are TGCGCCAGCAGCCAGTGGGCCTCTCTCGAGCAGTACTTC. Its translation is CASSQWASLEQYF.

The chain uses TRBV19 and TRBJ2-5; D is perhaps TRBD2 (6 bases). Trimming left V 9 bases short and J 5 bases short, with 22 bases between. Germline V gives CDR1 LNHDA, CDR2 SQIVND (reference sequence). The CDR3 covers 15 residues. The CDR3: CASKKTSPGVETQYF. The DNA for the CDR3 is TGTGCCAGCAAAAAGACTAGTCCCGGTGTGGAGACCCAGTACTTC.

J is TRBJ1-2 and V is TRBV5-8; possibly TRBD1 for D (5 bases). CDR3 length: 13 residues. Deletions cut 2 bases from V and 7 bases from J, with 12 bases between. The germline V gene has CDR1 SGHTS and CDR2 YDEGEE. The CDR3 spells CASSFRRAGGYTF. The DNA of the CDR3 is TGTGCCAGCAGCTTCCGCAGGGCTGGTGGCTACACCTTC.

CDR3: CASSLYGNTIYF. In DNA form, the CDR3 reads TGTGCCAGCAGCTTATATGGAAACACCATATATTTT. The chain uses TRBV7-8 and TRBJ1-3, with no clear D. V dropped 2 bases and J dropped 3 bases, with 2 bases sitting between them. The CDR3 is 12 residues long. Germline-derived CDR1 and CDR2 are SGHVS and FQNEAQ.

The chain carries TRBV6-5 and TRBJ1-4; D is undetermined. The germline gives CDR1 MNHEY, CDR2 SVGAGI. V was clipped by 6 bases and J by 8 bases, with 13 bases between them. CDR3 length: 13 amino acids. The CDR3 here is CASRAPNGEKLFF. The CDR3 DNA follows: TGTGCCAGCAGAGCTCCAAACGGGGAAAAACTGTTTTTT.